In its sample, the clone carrying this TCR beta chain was seen once. These data originate in a study of cytomegalovirus exposure and HLA in healthy donors. Study information: Out of about 170 million T cells, an earlier analysis found some 110 million unique TCR beta sequences in total.

PCR amplification relied on 60 Vbeta primers (plus 13 Jbeta primers). Assay: immunoSEQ multiplex PCR; the TCRdb copy retains only in-frame clones and omits some. The sample holds some 150,000 clones, 82% seen once. Unmatched junction bases numbered 3, after V lost 4 bases and J lost 4 bases. CDR3 length equals 13 residues. Germline V gene data show CDR1 as SGHRS and CDR2 as YFSETQ. The donors gave bone marrow, and they were healthy. This sequence originates from a woman in her forties or fifties in good health and CMV-seropositive. Material: PBMCs. The chain is built from TRBV5-1 and TRBJ2-3, with 7 nucleotides matching TRBD1. CDR3 sequence (DNA): TGCGCCAGCAGCACGCAGGGGGCAGATACGCAGTATTTT. Translating gives CASSTQGADTQYF.